This TCR beta chain was sequenced in a study of blood T cells in healthy people across ages. V lost 4 bases, J lost 2 bases, and 13 bases lay in between. Germline CDR1 LGHNA, CDR2 YSLEER. There are 15 residues in the CDR3. A second PCR, run for roughly 7 to 11 cycles, used a sample-barcoded 5' primer plus a J-beta primer mix. TCRdb re-called the 5' RACE reads through MiXCR, storing one row per CDR3 protein. This table holds about 810,000 distinct CDR3 sequences, around 34% found once. The rearrangement uses TRBV4-3 and TRBJ2-3, with D possibly matching TRBD2 (6 bases). This sequence was found in a man in his late teens or twenties in good health. The material sequenced was blood. CDR3 nucleotide sequence: TGCGCCAGCAGCCGCGGCGGGGTAGTCACAGATACGCAGTATTTT. Amino acids: CASSRGGVVTDTQYF.